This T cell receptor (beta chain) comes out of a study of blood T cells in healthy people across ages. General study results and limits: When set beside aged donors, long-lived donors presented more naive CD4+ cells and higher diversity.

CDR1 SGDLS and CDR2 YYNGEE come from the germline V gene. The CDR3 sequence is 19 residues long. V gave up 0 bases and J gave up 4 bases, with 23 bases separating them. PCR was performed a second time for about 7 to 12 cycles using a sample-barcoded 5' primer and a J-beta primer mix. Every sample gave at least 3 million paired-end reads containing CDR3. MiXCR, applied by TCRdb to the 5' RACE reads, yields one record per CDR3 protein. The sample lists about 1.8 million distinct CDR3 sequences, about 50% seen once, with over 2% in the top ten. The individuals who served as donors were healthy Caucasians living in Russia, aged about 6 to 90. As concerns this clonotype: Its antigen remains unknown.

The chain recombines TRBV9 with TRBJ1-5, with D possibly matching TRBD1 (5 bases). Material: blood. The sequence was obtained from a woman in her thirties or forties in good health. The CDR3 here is CASSVVLRAGRGSNQPQHF. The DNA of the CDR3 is TGTGCCAGCAGCGTAGTCTTACGGGCAGGGCGGGGATCTAATCAGCCCCAGCATTTT.